This TCR delta chain was sequenced for a study of gamma-delta chains in newborns, infants, children. As for the study in general: Microbial exposure reportedly drives polyclonal innate γδ T cell expansion after birth.

TCRdb fed the reads to CATT. The table shows approximately 7,100 delta-chain clones, with 2% to 2.5% occurring only once. Germline-derived CDR1 and CDR2 are GEAIGNYY and EKD. This CDR3 has 17 residues. Worth noting for this clone: The amino acid sequence in TCRdb belongs to a much larger clone and departs from this DNA's translation at residue 3, likely a sequencing read error; the sequence shown is translated from the DNA.

The chain couples TRDV2 to TRDJ1; weak D call: TRDD3 (6 bases). The material sequenced was blood. The source of this sequence is a child who was a newborn, infant or young child, either healthy, febrile or measles-vaccinated (not recorded which). CDR3 loop: CAYDKWAAGIHTDKLIF. The CDR3 DNA reads TGTGCCTATGACAAATGGGCTGCGGGGATCCATACCGATAAACTCATCTTT.